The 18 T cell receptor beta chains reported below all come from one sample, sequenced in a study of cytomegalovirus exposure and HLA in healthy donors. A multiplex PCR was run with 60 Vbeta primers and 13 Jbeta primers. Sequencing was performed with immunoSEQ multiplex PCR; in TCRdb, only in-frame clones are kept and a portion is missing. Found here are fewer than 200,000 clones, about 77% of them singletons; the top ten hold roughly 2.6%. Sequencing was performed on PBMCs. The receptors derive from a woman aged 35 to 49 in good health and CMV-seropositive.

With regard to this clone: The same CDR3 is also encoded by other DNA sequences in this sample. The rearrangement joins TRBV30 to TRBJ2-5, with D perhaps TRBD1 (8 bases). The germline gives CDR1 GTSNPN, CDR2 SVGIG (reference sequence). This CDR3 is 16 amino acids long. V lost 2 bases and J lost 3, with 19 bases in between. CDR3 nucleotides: TGTGCCTGGAGTATCCTGAGCGGGACAGGAGAAGAGACCCAGTACTTC. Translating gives CAWSILSGTGEETQYF.

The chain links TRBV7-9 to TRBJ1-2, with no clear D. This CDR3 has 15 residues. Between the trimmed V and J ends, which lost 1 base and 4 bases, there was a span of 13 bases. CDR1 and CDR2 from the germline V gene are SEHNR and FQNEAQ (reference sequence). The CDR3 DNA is TGTGCCAGCAGCTTAGGTACAGAAAGTATCTATGGCTACACCTTC. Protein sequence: CASSLGTESIYGYTF.

The CDR3 here is CASSMGEYEQYF. CDR3 coding DNA: TGTGCCAGTAGTATGGGCGAATACGAGCAGTACTTC. This chain joins TRBV19 and TRBJ2-7; D unclear. The ends were cut back, 3 bases at V and 4 bases at J, with 7 bases in the middle. This CDR3 comprises 12 residues. Germline lookup yields CDR1 LNHDA and CDR2 SQIVND (reference sequence). The variable domain in full, completed from reference TRBV19 and TRBJ2-7, reads DGGITQSPKYLFRKEGQNVTLSCEQNLNHDAMYWYRQDPGQGLRLIYYSQIVNDFQKGDIAEGYSVSREKKESFPLTVTSAQKNPTAFYLCASSMGEYEQYFGPGTRLTVT.

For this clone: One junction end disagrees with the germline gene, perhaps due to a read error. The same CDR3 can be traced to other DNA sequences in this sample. The CDR3 region is CASSLGQRSDTQYF. CDR3 bases: TGCGCCAGCAGCTTAGGACAGCGCTCGGATACGCAGTATTTT. The chain links TRBV7-2 to TRBJ2-3, with a possible D match to TRBD1 (6 bases). This CDR3 contains 14 residues. Germline V gene sequence: CDR1 SGHTA, CDR2 FQGNSA.

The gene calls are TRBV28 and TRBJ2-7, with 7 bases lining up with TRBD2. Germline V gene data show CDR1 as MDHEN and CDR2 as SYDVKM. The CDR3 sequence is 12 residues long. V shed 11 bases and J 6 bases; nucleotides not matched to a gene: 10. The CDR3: CASGQGGGEQYF. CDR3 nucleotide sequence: TGTGCCTCCGGGCAGGGCGGGGGCGAGCAGTACTTC.

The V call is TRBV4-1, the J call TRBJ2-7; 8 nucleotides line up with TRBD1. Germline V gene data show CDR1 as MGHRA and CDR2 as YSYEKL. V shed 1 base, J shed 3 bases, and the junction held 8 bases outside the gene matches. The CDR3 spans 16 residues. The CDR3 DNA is TGCGCCAGCAGCCAAGGAAGTGGACAGGGTATCTACGAGCAGTACTTC. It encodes CASSQGSGQGIYEQYF.

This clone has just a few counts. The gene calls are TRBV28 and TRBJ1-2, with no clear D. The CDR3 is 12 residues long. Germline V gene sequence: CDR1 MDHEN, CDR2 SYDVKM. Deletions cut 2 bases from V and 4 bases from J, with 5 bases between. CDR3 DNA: TGTGCCAGCAGTTTAGGGCCCTATGGCTACACCTTC. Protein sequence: CASSLGPYGYTF.

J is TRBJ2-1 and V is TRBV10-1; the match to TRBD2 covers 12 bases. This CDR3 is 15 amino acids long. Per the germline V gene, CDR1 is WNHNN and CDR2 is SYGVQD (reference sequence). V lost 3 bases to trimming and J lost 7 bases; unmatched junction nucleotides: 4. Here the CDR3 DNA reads TGCGCCAGCAGTGAAATGGGGACTAGCGGGAATGAGCAGTTCTTC. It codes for CASSEMGTSGNEQFF.

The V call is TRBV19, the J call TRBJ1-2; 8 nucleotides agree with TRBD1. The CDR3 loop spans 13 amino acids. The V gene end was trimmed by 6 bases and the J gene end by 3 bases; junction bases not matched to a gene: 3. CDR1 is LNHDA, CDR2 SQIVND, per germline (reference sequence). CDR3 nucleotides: TGTGCCAGTAGGCCGGGACAGGACTATGGCTACACCTTC. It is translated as CASRPGQDYGYTF.

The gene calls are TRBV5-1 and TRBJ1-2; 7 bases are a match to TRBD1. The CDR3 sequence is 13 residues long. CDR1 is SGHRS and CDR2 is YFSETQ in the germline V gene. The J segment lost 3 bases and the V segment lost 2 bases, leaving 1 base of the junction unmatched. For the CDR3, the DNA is TGCGCCAGCAGCTTTGACAGGGACTATGGCTACACCTTC. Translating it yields CASSFDRDYGYTF.

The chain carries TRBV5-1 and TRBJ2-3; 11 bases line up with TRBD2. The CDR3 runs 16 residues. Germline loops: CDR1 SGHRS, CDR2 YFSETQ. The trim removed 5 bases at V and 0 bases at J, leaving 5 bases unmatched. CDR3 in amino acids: CASRSGTSGSTDTQYF. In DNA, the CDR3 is TGCGCCAGCAGGTCCGGGACTAGCGGAAGCACAGATACGCAGTATTTT. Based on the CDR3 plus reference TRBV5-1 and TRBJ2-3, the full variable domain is KAGVTQTPRYLIKTRGQQVTLSCSPISGHRSVSWYQQTPGQGLQFLFEYFSETQRNKGNFPGRFSGRQFSNSRSEMNVSTLELGDSALYLCASRSGTSGSTDTQYFGPGTRLTVL.

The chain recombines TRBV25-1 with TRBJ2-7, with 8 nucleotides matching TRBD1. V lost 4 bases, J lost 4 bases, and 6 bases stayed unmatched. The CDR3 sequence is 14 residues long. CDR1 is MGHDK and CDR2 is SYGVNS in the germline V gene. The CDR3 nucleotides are TGTGCCAGCAGTGGGACAGGGTCTGGGTACGAGCAGTACTTC. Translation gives CASSGTGSGYEQYF.

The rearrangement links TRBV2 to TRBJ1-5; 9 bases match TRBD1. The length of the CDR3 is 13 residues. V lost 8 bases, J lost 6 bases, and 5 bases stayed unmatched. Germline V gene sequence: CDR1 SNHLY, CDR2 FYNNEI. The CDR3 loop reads CASGGQGSQPQHF. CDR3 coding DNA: TGTGCCAGCGGGGGACAGGGTAGTCAGCCCCAGCATTTT.

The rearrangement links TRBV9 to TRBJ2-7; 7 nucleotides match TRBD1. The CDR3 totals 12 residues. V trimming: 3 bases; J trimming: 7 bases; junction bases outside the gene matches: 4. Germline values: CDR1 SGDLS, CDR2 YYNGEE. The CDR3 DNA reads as TGTGCCAGCAGCGGACAGGGTGGGGAGCAGTACTTC. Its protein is CASSGQGGEQYF.

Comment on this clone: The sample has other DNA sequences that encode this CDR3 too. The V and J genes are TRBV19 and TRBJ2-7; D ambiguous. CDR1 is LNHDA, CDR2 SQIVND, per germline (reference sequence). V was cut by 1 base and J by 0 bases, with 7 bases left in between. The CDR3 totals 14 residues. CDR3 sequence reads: CASSIGGSSYEQYF. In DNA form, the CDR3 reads TGTGCCAGTAGTATAGGCGGCTCCTCCTACGAGCAGTACTTC.

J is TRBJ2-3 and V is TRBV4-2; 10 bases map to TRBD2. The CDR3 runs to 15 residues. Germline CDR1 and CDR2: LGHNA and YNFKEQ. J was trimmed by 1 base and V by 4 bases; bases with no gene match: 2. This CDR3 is CASSPGTSGTDTQYF. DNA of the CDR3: TGTGCCAGCAGCCCGGGGACTAGCGGCACAGATACGCAGTATTTT.

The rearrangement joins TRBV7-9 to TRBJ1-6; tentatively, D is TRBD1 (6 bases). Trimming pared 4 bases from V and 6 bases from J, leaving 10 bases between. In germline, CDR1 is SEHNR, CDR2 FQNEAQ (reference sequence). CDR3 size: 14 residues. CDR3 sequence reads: CASSSRGSNSPLHF. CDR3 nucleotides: TGTGCCAGCAGCTCGAGGGGGTCTAATTCACCCCTCCACTTT.

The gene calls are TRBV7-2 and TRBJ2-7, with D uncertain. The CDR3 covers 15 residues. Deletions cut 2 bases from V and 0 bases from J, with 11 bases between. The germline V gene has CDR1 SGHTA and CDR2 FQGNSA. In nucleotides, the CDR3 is TGTGCCAGCAGCTTAATCCCGGTTAGCTCCTACGAGCAGTACTTC. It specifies CASSLIPVSSYEQYF.